This T cell receptor (beta chain) was obtained from a study of cytomegalovirus exposure and HLA in healthy donors. Unmatched junction bases numbered 11, after V lost 5 bases and J lost 5 bases. Germline-derived CDR1 and CDR2 are MNHNS and SASEGT. This CDR3 has 15 amino acids. General study results and limits: Overall, approximately 150 TCR beta chains were annotated as cytomegalovirus-associated.

A note on this clone: Its antigen is as yet unknown.

The donors were part of the validation cohort of roughly 130 subjects. That cohort was separate from the first cohort, which comprised fewer than 800 subjects. The data were produced by immunoSEQ multiplex PCR, yet TCRdb's version contains in-frame clones alone and is incomplete. The sample includes roughly 150,000 clones, around 90% of them seen just once. What was sequenced was PBMCs. The sequence was collected from a young man in good health and CMV-seronegative. This sequence joins TRBV6-1 and TRBJ1-1, with 7 bases that match TRBD1. CDR3 sequence: CASSPFFGTETEAFF. CDR3 DNA sequence: TGTGCCAGCAGTCCCTTTTTCGGGACAGAGACTGAAGCTTTCTTT.